The TCR beta chain described here comes from a study of T cells expressing NK-cell markers. Each CDR3 protein gets one entry in TCRdb, which reprocessed the 5' RACE reads and gives no DNA. The sample holds 550,000 or so distinct CDR3 sequences. The CDR3 is 12 amino acids. This chain joins TRBV12-3 or TRBV12-4 and TRBJ2-7; with no DNA, the TCRdb D assignment of TRBD2 cannot be verified. The clonotype originates from a man younger than 35 in good health. Specimen: blood T cells: a sorted CD56 or NKG2C T cell subset, CD4+ or CD8+ T cells, or bulk PBMC T cells (not recorded which). CDR3: CASSLAEGKQYF.